This TCR beta chain comes out of a study of T-cell reconstitution after alpha-beta-depleted transplantation in children. V was trimmed by 8 bases and J by 2 bases, leaving 18 bases between them. CDR3 length: 15 residues. CDR1 LGHDT and CDR2 YNNKEL come from the germline V gene (reference sequence). The library targeted TCRbeta and was prepared with unique molecular identifiers. Via MiXCR, TCRdb re-called the PCR reads, giving one row per CDR3 protein. This sample yields some 240,000 distinct CDR3 sequences, of which more than 10% are seen a single time; roughly 2.6% belongs to the top ten. This clonotype was observed many times.

The chain employs TRBV3-1 and TRBJ1-2, with D perhaps TRBD1 (6 bases). Sequencing used PBMCs from the stem cell graft donor, obtained from the stem cell graft. The origin of this receptor is a human donor who donated a stem cell graft to a child with acute lymphoblastic leukemia. CDR3 nucleotide sequence: TGTGCCAGCCGCGGACAGACTAAAGGGAACTATGGCTACACCTTC. This sequence encodes CASRGQTKGNYGYTF.